This entry describes one T cell receptor (beta chain). Antigen unknown. The TCR cDNA carried a universal primer site and UMIs from 5'RACE template switching. Via MiXCR, TCRdb re-called the 5' RACE reads, giving one row per CDR3 protein. The sample lists about 73,000 distinct CDR3 sequences, around 7.3% seen once, with about two fifths in the top ten. This record comes from a study of T cells after yellow fever vaccination. Looking at the study overall: The authors prepared low-cell-number fractions using SMART-Seq v4 Ultra Low Input. Whole-study findings and limits: The booster saw the reappearance of most primary-vaccination clones (nearly 98% CD4, 80% to 90% CD8).

The specimen was CD8+ T cells sorted from PBMCs, collected on the day of the yellow fever booster vaccination. The receptor was isolated from a man aged 30 to 39 who received the YFV17D yellow fever vaccine.

The CDR3 protein is CASNVGSNEQFF. Here the CDR3 DNA reads TGCGCCAGTAATGTAGGTTCCAATGAGCAGTTCTTC. This chain links TRBV5-1 with TRBJ2-1; no clear D. Germline V lookup: CDR1 SGHRS, CDR2 YFSETQ. V shed 8 bases and J shed 6 bases, with 12 bases lying between them. The CDR3 loop spans 12 amino acids.